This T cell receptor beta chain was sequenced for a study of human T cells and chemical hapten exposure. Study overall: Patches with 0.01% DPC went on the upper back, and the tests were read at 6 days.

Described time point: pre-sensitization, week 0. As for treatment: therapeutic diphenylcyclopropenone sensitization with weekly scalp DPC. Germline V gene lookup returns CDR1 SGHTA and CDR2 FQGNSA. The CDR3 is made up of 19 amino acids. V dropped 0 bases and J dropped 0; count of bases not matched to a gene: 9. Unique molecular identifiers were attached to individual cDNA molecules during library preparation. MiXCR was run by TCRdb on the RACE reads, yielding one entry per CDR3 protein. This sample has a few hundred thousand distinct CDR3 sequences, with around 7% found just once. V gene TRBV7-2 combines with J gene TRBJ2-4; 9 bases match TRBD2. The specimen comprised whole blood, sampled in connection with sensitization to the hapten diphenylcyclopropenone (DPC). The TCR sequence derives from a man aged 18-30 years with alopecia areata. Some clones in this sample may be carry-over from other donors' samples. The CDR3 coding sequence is TGTGCCAGCAGCTTAGCAGGGATAGCGGGGGACTTAGCCAAAAACATTCAGTACTTC. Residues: CASSLAGIAGDLAKNIQYF.